Below, 5 T cell receptor beta chains from the same sample are listed, as sequenced in a study of blood T cell repertoires in COVID-19 (dated by TCRdb to 2020 to 2022). Library prep was done by the immunoSEQ multiplex PCR assay. TCRdb's version of the immuneACCESS table is confined to in-frame rearrangements and falls short of the full clone set. An unresolved V gene accounts for under half of the shortfall where checked; the remainder is of unknown origin. For this sample there are 170,000 or so clones; nearly 80% appear just once. Of the sample, roughly 28% is held by the ten largest clones. Material for sequencing was peripheral blood. These receptors were taken from a woman in her seventies with acute or convalescent COVID-19.

V gene TRBV7-8 combines with J gene TRBJ2-7; D perhaps matches TRBD1 (8 bases). Germline-derived CDR1 and CDR2 are SGHVS and FQNEAQ. CDR3 length equals 15 residues. V lost 3 bases and J 6 bases, leaving 18 bases between the germline ends. DNA of the CDR3: TGTGCCAGCAGCTTGTTCGAACAGGGGGGGATCGAGCAGTACTTC. Its protein is CASSLFEQGGIEQYF.

This sequence joins TRBV12-5 and TRBJ2-1; D unresolved. Germline CDR1 reads LGHNT; CDR2 reads FRNRAP. CDR3 length: 13 residues. V was trimmed by 3 bases and J by 10 bases, leaving 13 bases between them. This chain's CDR3 is CASGFSGSDEQFF. CDR3 sequence (DNA): TGTGCTAGTGGTTTCTCCGGGTCTGACGAGCAGTTCTTC.

V gene TRBV5-1 combines with J gene TRBJ1-6; 10 bases map to TRBD1. The V gene end was trimmed by 1 base and the J gene end by 9 bases; junction bases not matched to a gene: 7. The CDR3 has 16 residues. In germline, CDR1 is SGHRS, CDR2 YFSETQ. The CDR3 region has the DNA TGCGCCAGCAGCTTGCCTCAGACAGGGGGCACTTCACCCCTCCACTTT. Translating it yields CASSLPQTGGTSPLHF.

V is TRBV4-1 and J is TRBJ2-1; D is undetermined. Trimming pared 4 bases from V and 5 bases from J, leaving 12 bases between. Germline CDR1 MGHRA, CDR2 YSYEKL. There are 14 residues in the CDR3. The CDR3 DNA is TGCGCCAGCAGCCTCGAGAACGGAGACAATGAGCAGTTCTTC. It encodes CASSLENGDNEQFF.

The chain has TRBV19 and TRBJ2-1; 9 nucleotides agree with TRBD1. CDR1 and CDR2 (germline): LNHDA, SQIVND (reference sequence). V lost 7 bases to trimming and J lost 12 bases; unmatched junction nucleotides: 13. This CDR3 is built from 14 residues. The CDR3 coding sequence is TGTGCCAGTACGATTCTGGCGAACAGGGGGCTGCAGTTCTTC. This encodes CASTILANRGLQFF.